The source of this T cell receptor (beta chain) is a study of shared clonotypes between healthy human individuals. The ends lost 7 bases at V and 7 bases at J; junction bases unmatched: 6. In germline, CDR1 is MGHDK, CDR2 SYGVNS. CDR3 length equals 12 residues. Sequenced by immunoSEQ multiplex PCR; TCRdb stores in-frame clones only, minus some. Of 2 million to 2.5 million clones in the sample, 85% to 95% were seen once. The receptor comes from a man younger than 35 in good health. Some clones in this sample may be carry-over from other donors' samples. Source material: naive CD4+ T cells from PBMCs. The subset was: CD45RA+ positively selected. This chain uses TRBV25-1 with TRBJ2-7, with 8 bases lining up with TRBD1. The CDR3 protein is CASTLTGEEQYF. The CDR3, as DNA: TGTGCCAGCACCCTGACAGGGGAAGAGCAGTACTTC.